Following are 8 T cell receptor beta chains from one sample sequenced in a study of beta chain features in type 1 diabetes. cDNA synthesis used the whole RNA isolate, giving expressed TCRB sequences. Produced via immunoSEQ multiplex PCR; TCRdb's table is partial and in-frame only. The data contain around 240,000 clones, about 63% of them seen just once; the ten biggest clones take up around 0.057%. Source material: naive CD4+ T cells from blood. These receptors were collected from a man aged 30 to 45 in good health.

The sample holds a few counts of this clone. The V call is TRBV29-1, the J call TRBJ2-3; 9 nucleotides line up with TRBD2. V was pared by 7 bases and J by 0 bases, with 8 bases of the junction left unmatched. CDR1 and CDR2 (germline): SQVTM, ANQGSEA. The CDR3 contains 15 residues. CDR3 region: CSAEGTSGSTDTQYF. CDR3 coding DNA: TGCAGCGCTGAGGGTACTAGCGGGAGCACAGATACGCAGTATTTT.

This sequence joins TRBV10-3 and TRBJ1-5; the D gene is possibly TRBD1 (5 bases). CDR3 length equals 13 residues. V lost 2 bases and J 7 bases, leaving 9 bases between the germline ends. Germline V gene lookup returns CDR1 ENHRY and CDR2 SYGVKD. Here the CDR3 reads CAISEVGDQPQHF. The CDR3 nucleotides read TGTGCCATCAGTGAGGTAGGGGACCAGCCCCAGCATTTT.

The V gene is TRBV30, the J gene TRBJ2-7, with TRBD1 matching over 8 bases. V lost 5 bases, J lost 1 base, and 4 bases stayed unmatched. CDR1 is GTSNPN, CDR2 SVGIG, per germline (reference sequence). The CDR3 is made up of 13 amino acids. The CDR3 loop reads CAWGQGVSYEQYF. CDR3 nucleotides: TGTGCCTGGGGACAGGGAGTATCCTACGAGCAGTACTTC.

This chain connects TRBV7-2 to TRBJ2-2, with D perhaps TRBD2 (5 bases). The germline V gene encodes CDR1 SGHTA and CDR2 FQGNSA. V was cut by 4 bases and J by 6 bases, with 6 bases left in between. The CDR3 contains 12 residues. This chain's CDR3 is CASSSGAGELFF. Written as DNA, the CDR3 is TGTGCCAGCAGCTCCGGGGCCGGGGAGCTGTTTTTT.

This clone has only a few counts. The chain couples TRBV29-1 to TRBJ2-3; 8 bases are a match to TRBD2. CDR1 and CDR2 from the germline V gene are SQVTM and ANQGSEA. The CDR3 is made up of 14 amino acids. V gave up 1 base and J gave up 4 bases; unmatched junction bases: 4. CDR3: CSVEGREGPDTQYF. The CDR3 coding sequence is TGCAGCGTTGAAGGCCGGGAGGGCCCAGATACGCAGTATTTT.

The gene calls are TRBV9 and TRBJ2-2; TRBD1 agrees at 7 bases. Germline CDR1 SGDLS, CDR2 YYNGEE. V trimming: 4 bases; J trimming: 5 bases; junction bases outside the gene matches: 17. CDR3 length equals 18 residues. CDR3 residues: CASSPPPWGRGKTGELFF. As DNA, the CDR3 is TGTGCCAGCAGCCCTCCCCCGTGGGGCAGGGGGAAAACCGGGGAGCTGTTTTTT.

This sequence joins TRBV30 and TRBJ1-4; 8 bases line up with TRBD1. The CDR3 contains 13 residues. Germline CDR1 and CDR2: GTSNPN and SVGIG (reference sequence). V was pared by 5 bases and J by 7 bases, with 6 bases of the junction left unmatched. The CDR3 bases are TGTGCCTGGGAGACAGGGGCAGGTGAAAAACTGTTTTTT. It translates to CAWETGAGEKLFF. Full variable domain (rest looked up from reference TRBV30 and TRBJ1-4): SQTIHQWPATLVQPVGSPLSLECTVEGTSNPNLYWYRQAAGRGLQLLFYSVGIGQISSEVPQNLSASRPQDRQFILSSKKLLLSDSGFYLCAWETGAGEKLFFGSGTQLSVL.

The sample holds a few counts of this clone. The chain uses TRBV9 and TRBJ2-3, with 13 bases aligning to TRBD2. Germline V gene sequence: CDR1 SGDLS, CDR2 YYNGEE. The J segment lost 4 bases and the V segment lost 4 bases, leaving 6 bases of the junction unmatched. CDR3 length: 16 residues. The chain's CDR3 is CASSPGTSGEADTQYF. The CDR3 region has the DNA TGTGCCAGCAGCCCCGGGACTAGCGGGGAGGCAGATACGCAGTATTTT.